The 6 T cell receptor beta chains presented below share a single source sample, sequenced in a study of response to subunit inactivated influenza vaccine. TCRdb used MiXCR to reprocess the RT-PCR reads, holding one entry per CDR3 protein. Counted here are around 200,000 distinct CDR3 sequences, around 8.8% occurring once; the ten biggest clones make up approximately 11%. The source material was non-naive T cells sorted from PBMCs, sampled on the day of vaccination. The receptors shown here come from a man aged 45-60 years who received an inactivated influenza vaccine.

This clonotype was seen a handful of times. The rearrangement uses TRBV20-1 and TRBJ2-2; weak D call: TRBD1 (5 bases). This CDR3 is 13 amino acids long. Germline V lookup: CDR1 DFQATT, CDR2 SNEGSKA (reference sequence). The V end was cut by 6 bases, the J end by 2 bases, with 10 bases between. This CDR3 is CSARTRNTGELFF. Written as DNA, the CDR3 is TGCAGTGCACGGACACGTAACACCGGGGAGCTGTTTTTT.

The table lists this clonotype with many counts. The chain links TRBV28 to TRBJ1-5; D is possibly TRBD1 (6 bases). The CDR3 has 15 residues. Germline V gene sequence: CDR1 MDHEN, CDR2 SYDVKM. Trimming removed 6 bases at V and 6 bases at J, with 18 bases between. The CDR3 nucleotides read TGTGCCAGCAGGGGGTACAGGGACATAGGTCAGCCCCAGCATTTT. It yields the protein CASRGYRDIGQPQHF. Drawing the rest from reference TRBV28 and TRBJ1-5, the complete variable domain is DVKVTQSSRYLVKRTGEKVFLECVQDMDHENMFWYRQDPGLGLRLIYFSYDVKMKEKGDIPEGYSVSREKKERFSLILESASTNQTSMYLCASRGYRDIGQPQHFGDGTRLSIL.

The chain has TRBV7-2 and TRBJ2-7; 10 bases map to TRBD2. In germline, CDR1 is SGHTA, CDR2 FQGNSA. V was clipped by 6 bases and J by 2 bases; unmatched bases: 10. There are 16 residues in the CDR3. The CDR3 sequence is CASRYKAGGHTYEQYF. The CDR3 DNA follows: TGTGCCAGCAGATATAAAGCGGGAGGGCATACCTACGAGCAGTACTTC.

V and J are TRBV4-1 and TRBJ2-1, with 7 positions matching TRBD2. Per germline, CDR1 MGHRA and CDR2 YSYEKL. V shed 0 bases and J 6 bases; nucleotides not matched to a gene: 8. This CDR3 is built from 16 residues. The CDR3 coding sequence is TGCGCCAGCAGCCAAGACCGGACTAGAACTGTCAATGAGCAGTTCTTC. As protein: CASSQDRTRTVNEQFF.

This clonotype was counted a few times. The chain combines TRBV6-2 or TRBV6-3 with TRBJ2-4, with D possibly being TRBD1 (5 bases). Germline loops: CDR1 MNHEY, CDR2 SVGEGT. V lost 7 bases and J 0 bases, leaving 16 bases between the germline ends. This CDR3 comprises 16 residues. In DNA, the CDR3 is TGTGCCAGCACCAAGGACATCGGGTTAGCCAAAAACATTCAGTACTTC. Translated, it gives CASTKDIGLAKNIQYF.

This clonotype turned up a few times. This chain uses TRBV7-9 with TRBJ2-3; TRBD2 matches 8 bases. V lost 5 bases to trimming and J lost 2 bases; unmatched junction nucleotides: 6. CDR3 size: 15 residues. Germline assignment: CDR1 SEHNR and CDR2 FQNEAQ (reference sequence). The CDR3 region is CASSPERGYTDTQYF. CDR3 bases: TGTGCCAGCAGCCCCGAGCGGGGGTACACAGATACGCAGTATTTT.